The T cell receptor beta chain described here comes from a study of early T cells in non-severe SARS-CoV-2 infection (dated by TCRdb to the early 2020s). Context from the whole study: Bulk RNA from unsorted whole blood was used for TCR sequencing, so alpha and beta chains could not be paired. The investigation overall reported the following: Matching against VDJdb was skewed toward anti-spike CD8 responses, likely underestimated virus-specific expansions, and missed private and CD4 specificities.

Based on the germline V gene (reference sequence), the CDR1 and CDR2 sequences are MNHNY and SVGAGI. The CDR3 numbers 16 residues from cysteine through phenylalanine. CDR3 DNA is the only sequence kept; it has 48 bases, read in frame from the first base. Compared with germline, V lacks 0 bases and J lacks 5 bases; bases without a gene match: 3. Library preparation was by 5' RACE. For sequencing, a NextSeq 500 was employed. The TCR library protocol attached unique molecular identifiers to individual cDNA molecules to correct for sequencing error and PCR bias. TCR alpha and beta chains were both sequenced, and the abundances of alpha and beta sequences in each sample were closely correlated with each other. As for how the authors treated the data: Decombinator V4 was used to annotate TCR sequences for V gene, J gene and CDR3. Expanded TCRs were defined as changing significantly between any two time points under a Poisson model with p below 0.0001. TCR abundances were normalised to the total number of TCRs sequenced per sample and were expressed as counts per million. TRAV1-2 paired with TRAJ12, TRAJ20 or TRAJ33 defined MAIT TCRs, while TRAV10 paired with TRAJ18 defined iNKT TCRs. VDJdb, accessed 1 November 2021, was searched for CMV, EBV and SARS-CoV-2 annotated TCRs, with TCRs annotated for multiple antigens excluded. The public reads were reanalyzed by TCRdb: fastp trimming at Q25, MiXCR alignment, in-frame beta chains only. Each CDR3 protein appears once, grouped with its most common genes and DNA. Here the V and J calls rest on TCRdb's processing, not on the authors' analysis. Counted in this sample were fewer than 100,000 distinct CDR3 sequences; about 11% of them appeared once. Clones ranked in the top ten supply 4.7% of the sample.

In this sample, this clonotype turned up a few times. Which antigen it targets is not known. No per-base quality is available; no much larger clone lies one base away. A case-control design nested within a healthcare worker cohort in London, UK, was used, with weekly nasopharyngeal swab PCR tests and blood sampling performed. Healthcare workers were recruited between 23 and 31 March 2020, during the week of the UK lockdown, and were followed weekly for up to roughly 15 weeks. Sequencing was carried out using whole blood. The source of this sequence is an adult who was a healthcare worker with PCR-confirmed SARS-CoV-2 infection or an uninfected control (not recorded which). The chain uses TRBV6-6 and TRBJ2-1; 11 bases in the junction line up with TRBD2. The CDR3 sequence is CASSYSIAGGDNEQFF. The nucleotides are TGTGCCAGCAGTTACTCGATAGCGGGGGGGGACAATGAGCAGTTCTTC.